This paragraph reports one T cell receptor (beta chain). Its antigen is unidentified. This entry belongs to a study of PD-1 blockade in classical Hodgkin lymphoma. Study results and limitations: Exclusion applied to patients who initiated nivolumab less than 1 year following ASCT. TCR diversity at baseline was reported to be reduced in newly diagnosed patients relative to healthy donors.

The CDR3 spans 14 residues. The germline CDR1 and CDR2 sequences are MGHRA and YSYEKL. Trimming left V 4 bases short and J 7 bases short, with 16 bases between. Produced via immunoSEQ multiplex PCR; TCRdb's table is partial and in-frame only. Of some 64,000 clones listed, around 89% were seen once; the top ten hold roughly 15%. Every patient was affected by relapse after autologous stem cell transplantation, while exposure to brentuximab vedotin was not uniform. J is TRBJ1-1 and V is TRBV4-1; no clear D. This TCR was recovered from a human donor with classical Hodgkin lymphoma. Source: peripheral blood mononuclear cells (PBMCs), taken at baseline. The CDR3 bases are TGCGCCAGCAGCCTAAGATGGGCAGCGCTTGAAGCTTTCTTT. It encodes CASSLRWAALEAFF.